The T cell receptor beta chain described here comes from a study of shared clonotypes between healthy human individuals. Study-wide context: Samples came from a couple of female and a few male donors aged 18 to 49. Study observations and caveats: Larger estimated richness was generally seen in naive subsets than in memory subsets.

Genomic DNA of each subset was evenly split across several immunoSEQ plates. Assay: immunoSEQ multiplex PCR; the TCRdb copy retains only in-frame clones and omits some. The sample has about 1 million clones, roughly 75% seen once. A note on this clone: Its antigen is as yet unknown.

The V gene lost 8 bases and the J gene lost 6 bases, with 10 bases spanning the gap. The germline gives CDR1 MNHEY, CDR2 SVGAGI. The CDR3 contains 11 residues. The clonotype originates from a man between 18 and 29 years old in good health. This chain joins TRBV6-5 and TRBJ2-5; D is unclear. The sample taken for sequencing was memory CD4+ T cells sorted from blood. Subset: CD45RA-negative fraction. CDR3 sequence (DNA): TGTGCCAGCTCTTGGGGTCAGACCCAGTACTTC. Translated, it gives CASSWGQTQYF.